The clone carrying this TCR beta chain was counted only a few times. What it recognizes is unknown. The data were taken from a study of T cell responses to AZD1222 COVID-19 vaccine. V lost 1 base and J 3 bases, leaving 6 bases between the germline ends. CDR1 is LGHDT, CDR2 YNNKEL, per germline (reference sequence). There are 14 residues in the CDR3. Whole-study results and caveats: Clonal diversity may have been underestimated, and the donors were mostly white British, with more females than males. Spike-specific TCR breadth and depth were elevated following two AZD1222 doses. Spike-wide vaccine-associated CD4 TCRs dominated at 160-218 and 743-854. Seropositive status at baseline applied to only a handful of AZD1222 recipients.

Produced via immunoSEQ multiplex PCR; TCRdb's table is partial and in-frame only. This sample carries about 170,000 clones, around nine tenths of them seen once, and the ten largest clones take about 3%. Here the sequenced sample was peripheral blood, taken on day 0 of AZD1222 vaccination. This TCR was sampled from an adult in good health. This chain uses TRBV3-1 (or the pseudogene TRBV3-2) with TRBJ2-2; D gene uncertain. CDR3 DNA: TGTGCCAGCAGCCAAGGGGGATACACCGGGGAGCTGTTTTTT. This codes for CASSQGGYTGELFF.